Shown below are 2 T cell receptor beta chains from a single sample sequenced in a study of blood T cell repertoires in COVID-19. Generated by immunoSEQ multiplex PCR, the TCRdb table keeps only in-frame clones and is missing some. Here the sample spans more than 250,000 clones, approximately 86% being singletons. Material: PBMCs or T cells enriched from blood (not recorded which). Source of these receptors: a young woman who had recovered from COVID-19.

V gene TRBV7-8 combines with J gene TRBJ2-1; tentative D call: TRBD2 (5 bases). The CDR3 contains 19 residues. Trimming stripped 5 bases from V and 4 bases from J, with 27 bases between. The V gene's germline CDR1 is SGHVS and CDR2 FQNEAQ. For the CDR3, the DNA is TGTGCCAGCAGCCCCGGGTTTTACGCTAGCTCCCGAGAATACAATGAGCAGTTCTTC. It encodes CASSPGFYASSREYNEQFF.

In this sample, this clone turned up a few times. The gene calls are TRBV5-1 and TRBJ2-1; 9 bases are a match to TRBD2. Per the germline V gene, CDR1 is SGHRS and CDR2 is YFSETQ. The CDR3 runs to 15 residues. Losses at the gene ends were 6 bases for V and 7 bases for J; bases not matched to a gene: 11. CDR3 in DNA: TGCGCCAGCACCTCTAGCGGGGCAGCAGGGAATGAGCAGTTCTTC. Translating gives CASTSSGAAGNEQFF. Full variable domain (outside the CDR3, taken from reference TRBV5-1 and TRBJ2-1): KAGVTQTPRYLIKTRGQQVTLSCSPISGHRSVSWYQQTPGQGLQFLFEYFSETQRNKGNFPGRFSGRQFSNSRSEMNVSTLELGDSALYLCASTSSGAAGNEQFFGPGTRLTVL.